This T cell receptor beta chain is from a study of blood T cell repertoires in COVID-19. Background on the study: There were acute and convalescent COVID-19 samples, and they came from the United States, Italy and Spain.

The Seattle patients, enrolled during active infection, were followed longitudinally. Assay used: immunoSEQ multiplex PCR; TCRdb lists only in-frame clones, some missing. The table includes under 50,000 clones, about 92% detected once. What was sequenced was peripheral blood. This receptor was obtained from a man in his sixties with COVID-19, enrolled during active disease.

This CDR3 is CASSILGVGNTEAFF. The CDR3 DNA reads as TGTGCCAGTAGTATCCTGGGAGTGGGGAACACTGAAGCTTTCTTT. V and J are TRBV19 and TRBJ1-1; no clear D gene. V lost 3 bases and J lost 1, with 12 bases in between. The CDR3 spans 15 residues. Germline CDR1 reads LNHDA; CDR2 reads SQIVND (reference sequence).